The present TCR beta chain was sequenced within a study of prognosis after radiotherapy for stage I lung cancer. About the study: The patient group included nobody who received concurrent therapy with stereotactic body radiotherapy.

This clonotype is medium-sized. The CDR3 is 15 amino acids. Germline lookup yields CDR1 SNHLY and CDR2 FYNNEI. Trimming removed 4 bases from V and 2 bases from J, with 13 bases in between. The TCR beta CDR3 region was amplified from genomic DNA, with two rounds of multiplex PCR being used for the amplification. Amplification during the initial PCR round employed primers specific to each TRBV and TRBJ gene. TCRdb reanalysed the multiplex PCR reads using MiXCR and keeps one entry per CDR3 protein. The data show about 13,000 distinct CDR3 sequences, with roughly 50% seen just once and 25% to 35% held by the top ten.

The specimen was PBMCs, collected before or after stereotactic body radiation therapy (not recorded which). The receptor comes from a donor aged 50 or older with non-small cell lung cancer. The V call is TRBV2, the J call TRBJ2-3; D is undetermined. The CDR3 sequence is CASSADFSATDTQYF. In DNA form, the CDR3 reads TGTGCCAGCAGTGCCGACTTTTCGGCCACAGATACGCAGTATTTT.